This is a list of T cell receptor beta chains from one sample in a study of blood T cell repertoires in COVID-19. Assay: immunoSEQ multiplex PCR; the TCRdb copy retains only in-frame clones and omits some. The sample includes a few hundred thousand clones, approximately 85% of them seen just once. Sequenced material: peripheral blood. These receptors were collected from a man aged 45-65 years with active or convalescent COVID-19. CDR3s include the opening cysteine and the closing phenylalanine or tryptophan. D genes are given only for firm matches. Clone size is not always given. Where it is, it says once, few, many or a class for expanded clones.

j_call d_call clone_size v_call cdr3_nt cdr3_aa
TRBJ2-2 TRBD1 - TRBV25-1 TGTGCCAGCAGTGACCGGGACAGGGTATCCGGGGAGCTGTTTTTT CASSDRDRVSGELFF
TRBJ2-7 - - TRBV11-2 TGTGCCAGCAGCATTCAGACAGCATCCTACGAGCAGTACTTC CASSIQTASYEQYF
TRBJ1-4 - - TRBV2 TGTGCCAGCAGTGCGGGGGAAAATAATGAAAAACTGTTTTTT CASSAGENNEKLFF
TRBJ2-1 TRBD2 - TRBV4-1 TGCGCCAGCAGCCACATCGGGGGGGGCTCCTACAATGAGCAGTTCTTC CASSHIGGGSYNEQFF
TRBJ2-1 TRBD2 - TRBV5-1 TGCGCCAGCAGCTGGGGACTAGCGGACTCCTACAATGAGCAGTTCTTC CASSWGLADSYNEQFF
TRBJ2-1 TRBD2 - TRBV18 TGTGCCAGCTCACCTTCGGCTAGCGGGAGAATGGGTGAGCAGTTCTTC CASSPSASGRMGEQFF
TRBJ2-5 TRBD2 few TRBV7-8 TGTGCCAGCAGCTTAGTTGGACTAGGAGAGACCCAGTACTTC CASSLVGLGETQYF
TRBJ2-1 - - TRBV5-4 TGTGCCAGCAGACTAGCCGGGAGCTCCTACAATGAGCAGTTCTTC CASRLAGSSYNEQFF
TRBJ2-7 - - TRBV6-5 TGTGCCAGCAGCCGAGAAGTTTCCTACGAGCAGTACTTC CASSREVSYEQYF
TRBJ2-1 TRBD1 - TRBV2 TGTGCCAGCAGCGGGACAGGGTACAATCGGATCTTATACAATGAGCAGTTCTTC CASSGTGYNRILYNEQFF
TRBJ1-3 - - TRBV28 TGTGCCAGCAGCCCCCACAGTGTGGGAAACACCATATATTTT CASSPHSVGNTIYF
TRBJ1-1 TRBD1 - TRBV5-5 TGTGCCAGCAGCTTGTTTGGGGTCGGACAGGGGAGAGACACTGAAGCTTTCTTT CASSLFGVGQGRDTEAFF
TRBJ2-1 - once TRBV1 TGCACCAGCAGCCAAGATCCGGACTGCCGGAGGCCTAATGAGCAGTTCTTC CTSSQDPDCRRPNEQFF
TRBJ1-1 - many TRBV11-3 TGTGCCAGCTCCTCTGGAGAGGCTGGGAACACTGAAGCTTTCTTT CASSSGEAGNTEAFF
TRBJ1-5 - - TRBV19 TGTGCCACCAGTCGGGGGGGGGATCAGCCCCAGCATTTT CATSRGGDQPQHF
TRBJ1-5 - - TRBV6-2/TRBV6-3 TGTGCCAGCAGCCGCGGGGCAACTCAGCCCCAGCATTTT CASSRGATQPQHF
TRBJ2-5 TRBD2 - TRBV7-8 TGTGCCAGCAGCTTAGAACTAGCGGGCGGACAAGAGACCCAGTACTTC CASSLELAGGQETQYF
TRBJ2-1 - - TRBV30 TGTGCCTGGGGTTTACGAGGGCCTCCAGGCAATGAGCAGTTCTTC CAWGLRGPPGNEQFF
TRBJ1-5 - - TRBV7-8 TGTGCCAGCAGCCCTTACAGGGTACTAAATAGCAATCAGCCCCAGCATTTT CASSPYRVLNSNQPQHF
TRBJ2-1 TRBD2 - TRBV19 TGTGCCAGTACTAGGACTAGCGGGAGTTTGATTGAGCAGTTCTTC CASTRTSGSLIEQFF
TRBJ1-2 - few TRBV4-2 TGTGCCAGCAGCCAAGAGCGCACAGGGCGTTTAAATGGCTACACCTTC CASSQERTGRLNGYTF
TRBJ2-5 TRBD2 - TRBV13 TGTGCCAGCAGCTATAGGGCTAGCGGGAGTGAGACCCAGTACTTC CASSYRASGSETQYF
TRBJ1-4 - - TRBV3-1/TRBV3-2 TGTGCCAGCAGCCCAAGCGGGGGTTTGGAAAAACTGTTTTTT CASSPSGGLEKLFF
TRBJ1-2 - - TRBV29-1 TGCAGCGTCGGCAGGGGATCTAACTATGGCTACACCTTC CSVGRGSNYGYTF